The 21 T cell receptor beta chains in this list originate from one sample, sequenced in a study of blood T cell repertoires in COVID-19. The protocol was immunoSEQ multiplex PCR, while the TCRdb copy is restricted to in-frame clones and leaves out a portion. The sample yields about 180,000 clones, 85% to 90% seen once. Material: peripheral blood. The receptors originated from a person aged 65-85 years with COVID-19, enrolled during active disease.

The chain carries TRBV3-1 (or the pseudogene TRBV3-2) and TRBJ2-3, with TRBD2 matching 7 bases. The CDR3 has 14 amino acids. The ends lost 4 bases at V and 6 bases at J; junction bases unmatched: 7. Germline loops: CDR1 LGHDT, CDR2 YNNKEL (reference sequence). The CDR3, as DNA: TGTGCCAGCAGCCTGCGGGAGTATCGTGATACGCAGTATTTT. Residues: CASSLREYRDTQYF.

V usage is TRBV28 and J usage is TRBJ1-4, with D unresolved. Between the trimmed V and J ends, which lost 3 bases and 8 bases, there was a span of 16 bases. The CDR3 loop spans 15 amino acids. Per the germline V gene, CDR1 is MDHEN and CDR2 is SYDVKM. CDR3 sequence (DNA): TGTGCCAGCAGTTTGGCAGGAATCAGACCCGAAAAACTGTTTTTT. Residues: CASSLAGIRPEKLFF.

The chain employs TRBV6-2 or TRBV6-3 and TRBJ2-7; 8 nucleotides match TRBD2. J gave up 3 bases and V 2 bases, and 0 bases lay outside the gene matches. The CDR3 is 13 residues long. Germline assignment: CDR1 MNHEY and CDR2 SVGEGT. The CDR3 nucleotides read TGTGCCAGCAGTTACGCGGGAGGCTACGAGCAGTACTTC. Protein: CASSYAGGYEQYF.

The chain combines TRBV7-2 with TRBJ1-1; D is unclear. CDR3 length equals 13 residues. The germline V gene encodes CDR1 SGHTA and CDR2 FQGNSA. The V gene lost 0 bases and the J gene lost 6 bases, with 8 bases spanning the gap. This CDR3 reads CASSLAFSAEAFF. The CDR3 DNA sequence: TGTGCCAGCAGCTTAGCGTTCAGCGCTGAAGCTTTCTTT.

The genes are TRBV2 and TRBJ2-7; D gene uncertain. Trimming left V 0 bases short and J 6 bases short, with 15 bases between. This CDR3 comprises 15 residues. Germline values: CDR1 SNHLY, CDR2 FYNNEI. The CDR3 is CASSEARQVLGEQYF. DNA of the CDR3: TGTGCCAGCAGTGAAGCGCGTCAGGTTTTAGGCGAGCAGTACTTC.

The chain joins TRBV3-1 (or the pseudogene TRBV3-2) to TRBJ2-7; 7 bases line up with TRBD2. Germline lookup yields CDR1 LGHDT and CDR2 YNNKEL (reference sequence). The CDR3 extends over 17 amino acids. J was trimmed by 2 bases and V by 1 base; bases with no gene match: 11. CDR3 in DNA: TGTGCCAGCAGCCAAGTGGGAGGGCCTGGTCGGGCCTACGAGCAGTACTTC. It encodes CASSQVGGPGRAYEQYF.

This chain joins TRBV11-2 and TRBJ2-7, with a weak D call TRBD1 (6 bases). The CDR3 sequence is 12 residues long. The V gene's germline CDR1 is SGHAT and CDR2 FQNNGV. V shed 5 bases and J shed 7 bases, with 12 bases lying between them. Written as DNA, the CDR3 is TGTGCCAGCAGCGAGGCAGGGGAGGAGCAGTACTTC. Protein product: CASSEAGEEQYF.

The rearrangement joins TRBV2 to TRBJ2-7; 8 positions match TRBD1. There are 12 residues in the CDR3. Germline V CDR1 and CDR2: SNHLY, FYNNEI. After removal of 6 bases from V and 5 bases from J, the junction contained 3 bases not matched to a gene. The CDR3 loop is CASRDRVHEQYF. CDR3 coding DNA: TGTGCCAGCAGGGACAGGGTCCACGAGCAGTACTTC. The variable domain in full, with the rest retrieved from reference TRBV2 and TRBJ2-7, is EPEVTQTPSHQVTQMGQEVILRCVPISNHLYFYWYRQILGQKVEFLVSFYNNEISEKSEIFDDQFSVERPDGSNFTLKIRSTKLEDSAMYFCASRDRVHEQYFGPGTRLTVT.

CDR3 bases: TGTGCCAGCAGTCCCAGCGGGGAAGACGGGGAGCTGTTTTTT. Its protein product is CASSPSGEDGELFF. The chain joins TRBV6-4 to TRBJ2-2; 7 bases map to TRBD2. Trimming at V came to 5 bases and at J to 7 bases, leaving 7 bases not matched to a gene. The CDR3 has 14 residues. Germline V gene sequence: CDR1 MRHNA, CDR2 SNTAGT.

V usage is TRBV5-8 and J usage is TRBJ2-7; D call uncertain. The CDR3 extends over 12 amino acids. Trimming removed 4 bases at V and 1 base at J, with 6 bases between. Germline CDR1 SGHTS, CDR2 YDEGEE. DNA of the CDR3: TGTGCCAGCAGCCCTTTGTCCTACGAGCAGTACTTC. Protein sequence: CASSPLSYEQYF.

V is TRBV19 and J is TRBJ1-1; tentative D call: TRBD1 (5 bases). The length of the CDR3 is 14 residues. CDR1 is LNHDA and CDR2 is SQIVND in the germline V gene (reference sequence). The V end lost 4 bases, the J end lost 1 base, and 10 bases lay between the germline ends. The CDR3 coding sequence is TGTGCCAGTAGTAGGCCAGGGCAGAACACTGAAGCTTTCTTT. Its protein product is CASSRPGQNTEAFF.

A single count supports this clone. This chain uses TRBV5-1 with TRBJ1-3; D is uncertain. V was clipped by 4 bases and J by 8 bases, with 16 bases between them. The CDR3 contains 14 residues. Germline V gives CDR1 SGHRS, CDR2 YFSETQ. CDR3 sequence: CASSRGGRADTIYF. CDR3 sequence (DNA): TGCGCCAGCAGCCGGGGTGGAAGGGCGGACACCATATATTTT.

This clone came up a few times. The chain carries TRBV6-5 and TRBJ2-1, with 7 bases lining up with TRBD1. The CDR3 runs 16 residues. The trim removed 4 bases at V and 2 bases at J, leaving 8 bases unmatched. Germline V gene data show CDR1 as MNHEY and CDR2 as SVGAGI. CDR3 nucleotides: TGTGCCAGCAGTTCTACGGGACAGACGACCTACAATGAGCAGTTCTTC. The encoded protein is CASSSTGQTTYNEQFF.

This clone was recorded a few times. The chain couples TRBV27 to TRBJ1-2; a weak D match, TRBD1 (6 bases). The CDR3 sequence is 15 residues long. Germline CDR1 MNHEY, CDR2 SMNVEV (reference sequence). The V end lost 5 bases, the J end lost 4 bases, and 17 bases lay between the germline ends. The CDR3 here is CASSNDPGHSYGYTF. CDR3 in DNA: TGTGCCAGCAGTAATGATCCGGGACATAGCTATGGCTACACCTTC.

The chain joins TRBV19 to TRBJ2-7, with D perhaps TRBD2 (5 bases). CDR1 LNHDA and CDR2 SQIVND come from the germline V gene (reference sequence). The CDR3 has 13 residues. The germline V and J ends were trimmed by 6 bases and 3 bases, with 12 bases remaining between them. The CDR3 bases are TGTGCCAGTAGGAGGACTGATTTCTACGAGCAGTACTTC. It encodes CASRRTDFYEQYF.

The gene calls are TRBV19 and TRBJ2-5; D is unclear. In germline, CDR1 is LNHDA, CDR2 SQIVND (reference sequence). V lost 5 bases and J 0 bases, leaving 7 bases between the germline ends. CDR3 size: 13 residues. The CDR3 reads CASSAQDQETQYF. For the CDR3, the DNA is TGTGCCAGTAGTGCCCAGGACCAAGAGACCCAGTACTTC.

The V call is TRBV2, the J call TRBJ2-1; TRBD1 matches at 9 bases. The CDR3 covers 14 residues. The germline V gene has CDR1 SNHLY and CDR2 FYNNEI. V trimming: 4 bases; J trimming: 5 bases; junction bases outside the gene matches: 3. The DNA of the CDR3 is TGTGCCAGCAGTGTTCGGGACAGGGACAATGAGCAGTTCTTC. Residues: CASSVRDRDNEQFF.

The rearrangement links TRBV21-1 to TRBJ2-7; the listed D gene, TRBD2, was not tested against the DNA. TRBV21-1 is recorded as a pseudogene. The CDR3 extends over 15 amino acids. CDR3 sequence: CASRGTSGYSYEQYF. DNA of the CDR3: TGTGCCAGCAGGGGGACTAGCGGTTACTCCTACGAGCAGTACTTC.

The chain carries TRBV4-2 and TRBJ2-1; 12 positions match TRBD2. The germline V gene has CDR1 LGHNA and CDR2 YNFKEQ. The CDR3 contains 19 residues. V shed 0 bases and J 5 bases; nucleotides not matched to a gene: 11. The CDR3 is CASSQDLPSLAGGHNEQFF. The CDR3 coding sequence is TGTGCCAGCAGCCAAGATCTCCCGAGTCTAGCGGGAGGGCACAATGAGCAGTTCTTC.

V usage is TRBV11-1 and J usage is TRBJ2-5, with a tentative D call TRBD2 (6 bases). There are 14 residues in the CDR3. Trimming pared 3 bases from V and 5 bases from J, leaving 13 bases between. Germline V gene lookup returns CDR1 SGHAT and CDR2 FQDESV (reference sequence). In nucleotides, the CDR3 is TGTGCCAGCAGCTTCAAGACTAGTATGGAGACCCAGTACTTC. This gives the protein CASSFKTSMETQYF. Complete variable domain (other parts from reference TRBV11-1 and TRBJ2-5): EAEVAQSPRYKITEKSQAVAFWCDPISGHATLYWYRQILGQGPELLVQFQDESVVDDSQLPKDRFSAERLKGVDSTLKIQPAELGDSAMYLCASSFKTSMETQYFGPGTRLLVL.

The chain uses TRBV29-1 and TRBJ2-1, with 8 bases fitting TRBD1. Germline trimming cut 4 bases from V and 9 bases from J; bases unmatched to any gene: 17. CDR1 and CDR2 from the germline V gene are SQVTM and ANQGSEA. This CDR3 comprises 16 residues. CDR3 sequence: CSVVVPDRGLEGEQFF. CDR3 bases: TGCAGCGTTGTTGTTCCAGACAGGGGTTTGGAGGGTGAGCAGTTCTTC.